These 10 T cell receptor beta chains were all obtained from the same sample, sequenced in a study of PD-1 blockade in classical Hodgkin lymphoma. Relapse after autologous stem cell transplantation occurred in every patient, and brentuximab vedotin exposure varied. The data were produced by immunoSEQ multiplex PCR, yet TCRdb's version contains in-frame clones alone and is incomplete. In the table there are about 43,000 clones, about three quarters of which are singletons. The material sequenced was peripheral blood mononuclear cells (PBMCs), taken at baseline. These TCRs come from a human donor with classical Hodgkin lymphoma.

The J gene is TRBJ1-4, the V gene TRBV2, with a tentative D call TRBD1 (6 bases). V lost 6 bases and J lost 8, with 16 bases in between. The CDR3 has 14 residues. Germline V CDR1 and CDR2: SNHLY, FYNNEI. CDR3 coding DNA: TGTGCCAGCAGCGCGGGCGGGGGGCAAGAAAAACTGTTTTTT. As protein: CASSAGGGQEKLFF. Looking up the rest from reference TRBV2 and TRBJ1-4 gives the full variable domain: EPEVTQTPSHQVTQMGQEVILRCVPISNHLYFYWYRQILGQKVEFLVSFYNNEISEKSEIFDDQFSVERPDGSNFTLKIRSTKLEDSAMYFCASSAGGGQEKLFFGSGTQLSVL.

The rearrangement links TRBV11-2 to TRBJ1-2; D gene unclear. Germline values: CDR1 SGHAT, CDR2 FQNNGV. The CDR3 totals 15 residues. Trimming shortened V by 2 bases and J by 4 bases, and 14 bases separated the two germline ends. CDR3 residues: CASSLSEGSIYGYTF. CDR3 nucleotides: TGTGCCAGCAGCTTAAGCGAGGGAAGTATCTATGGCTACACCTTC.

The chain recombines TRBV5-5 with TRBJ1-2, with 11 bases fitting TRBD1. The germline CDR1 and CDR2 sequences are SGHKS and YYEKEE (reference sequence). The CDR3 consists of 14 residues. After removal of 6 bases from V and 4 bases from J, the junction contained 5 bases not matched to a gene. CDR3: CASIPGQGGYGYTF. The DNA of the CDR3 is TGTGCCAGCATCCCGGGACAGGGGGGCTATGGCTACACCTTC.

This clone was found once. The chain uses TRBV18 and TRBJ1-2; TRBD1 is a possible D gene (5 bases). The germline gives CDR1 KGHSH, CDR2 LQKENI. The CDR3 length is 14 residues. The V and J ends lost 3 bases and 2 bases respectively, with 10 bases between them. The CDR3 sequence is CASSPDRDNYGYTF. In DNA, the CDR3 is TGTGCCAGCTCACCCGACAGAGACAACTATGGCTACACCTTC. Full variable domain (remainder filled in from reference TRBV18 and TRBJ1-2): NAGVMQNPRHLVRRRGQEARLRCSPMKGHSHVYWYRQLPEEGLKFMVYLQKENIIDESGMPKERFSAEFPKEGPSILRIQQVVRGDSAAYFCASSPDRDNYGYTFGSGTRLTVV.

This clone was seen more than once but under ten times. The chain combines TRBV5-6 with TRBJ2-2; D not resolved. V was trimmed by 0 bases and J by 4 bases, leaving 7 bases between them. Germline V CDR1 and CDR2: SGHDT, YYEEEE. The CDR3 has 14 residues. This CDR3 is CASSLDLVTGELFF. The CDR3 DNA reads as TGTGCCAGCAGCTTGGACCTGGTCACCGGGGAGCTGTTTTTT. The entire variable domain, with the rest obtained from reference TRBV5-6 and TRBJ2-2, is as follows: DAGVTQSPTHLIKTRGQQVTLRCSPKSGHDTVSWYQQALGQGPQFIFQYYEEEERQRGNFPDRFSGHQFPNYSSELNVNALLLGDSALYLCASSLDLVTGELFFGEGSRLTVL.

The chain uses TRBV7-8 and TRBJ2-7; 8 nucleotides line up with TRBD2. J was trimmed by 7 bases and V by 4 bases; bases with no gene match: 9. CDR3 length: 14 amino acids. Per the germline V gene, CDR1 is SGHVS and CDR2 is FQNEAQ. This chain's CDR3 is CASSYEGLVNEQYF. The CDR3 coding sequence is TGTGCCAGCAGCTACGAGGGACTAGTAAATGAGCAGTACTTC. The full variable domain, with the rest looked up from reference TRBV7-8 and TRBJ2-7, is GAGVSQSPRYKVAKRGQDVALRCDPISGHVSLFWYQQALGQGPEFLTYFQNEAQLDKSGLPSDRFFAERPEGSVSTLKIQRTQQEDSAVYLCASSYEGLVNEQYFGPGTRLTVT.

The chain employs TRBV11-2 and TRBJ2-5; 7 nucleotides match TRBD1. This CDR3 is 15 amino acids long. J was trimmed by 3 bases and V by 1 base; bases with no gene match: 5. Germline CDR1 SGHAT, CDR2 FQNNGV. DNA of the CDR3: TGTGCCAGCAGCTTAGCGGCAGGGGGAAAAGAGACCCAGTACTTC. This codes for CASSLAAGGKETQYF. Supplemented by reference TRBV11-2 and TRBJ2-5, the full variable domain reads EAGVAQSPRYKIIEKRQSVAFWCNPISGHATLYWYQQILGQGPKLLIQFQNNGVVDDSQLPKDRFSAERLKGVDSTLKIQPAKLEDSAVYLCASSLAAGGKETQYFGPGTRLLVL.

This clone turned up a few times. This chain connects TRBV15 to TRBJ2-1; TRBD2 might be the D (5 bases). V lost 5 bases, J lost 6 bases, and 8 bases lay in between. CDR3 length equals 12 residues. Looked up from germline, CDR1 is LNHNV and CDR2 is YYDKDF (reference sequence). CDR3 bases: TGTGCCACCAGCCTCCGGGGCAATGAGCAGTTCTTC. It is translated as CATSLRGNEQFF.

Written as DNA, the CDR3 is TGCGCCAGCAGCCTCGACACCTATAGCAATCAGCCCCAGCATTTT. Its translation: CASSLDTYSNQPQHF. The chain carries TRBV4-1 and TRBJ1-5; D not certain. Germline V gene sequence: CDR1 MGHRA, CDR2 YSYEKL. V gave up 4 bases and J gave up 0 bases, with 10 bases separating them. There are 15 residues in the CDR3.

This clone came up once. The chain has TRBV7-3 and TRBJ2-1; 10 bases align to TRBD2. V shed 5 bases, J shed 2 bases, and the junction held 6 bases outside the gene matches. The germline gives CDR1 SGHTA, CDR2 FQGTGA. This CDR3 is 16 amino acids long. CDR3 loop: CASSLSGGAAYNEQFF. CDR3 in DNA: TGTGCCAGCAGCCTAAGCGGGGGGGCCGCCTACAATGAGCAGTTCTTC. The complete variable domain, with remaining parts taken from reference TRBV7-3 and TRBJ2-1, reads GAGVSQTPSNKVTEKGKYVELRCDPISGHTALYWYRQSLGQGPEFLIYFQGTGAADDSGLPNDRFFAVRPEGSVSTLKIQRTERGDSAVYLCASSLSGGAAYNEQFFGPGTRLTVL.